Following are 4 T cell receptor beta chains from one sample sequenced in a study of T-cell reconstitution after alpha-beta-depleted transplantation in children. Molecular barcoding with unique molecular identifiers was used for the TCRbeta library. TCRdb reprocessed the PCR reads via MiXCR and lists one record per CDR3 protein. The sample lists a few hundred thousand distinct CDR3 sequences, roughly a tenth occurring once. The material was PBMCs, obtained before TCRalphabeta/CD19-depleted stem cell transplant. The receptors were sampled from a boy younger than two with acute myeloid leukemia, due to receive a stem cell transplant.

This clonotype was found many times. The gene calls are TRBV29-1 and TRBJ2-2, with 8 bases fitting TRBD1. Germline values: CDR1 SQVTM, CDR2 ANQGSEA. J lost 5 bases, V lost 6 bases, and 8 bases had no gene match. CDR3 length: 14 residues. The CDR3 DNA sequence: TGCAGCGTCGCTGGACAGGGCCAAACCGGGGAGCTGTTTTTT. Translated: CSVAGQGQTGELFF.

The sample holds a few counts of this clonotype. The V call is TRBV6-1, the J call TRBJ2-2; D is ambiguous. V was trimmed by 6 bases and J by 6 bases, leaving 11 bases between them. Germline lookup yields CDR1 MNHNS and CDR2 SASEGT. This CDR3 comprises 13 residues. In DNA, the CDR3 is TGTGCCAGCAGCCCCTTAGAAGCCGGGGAGCTGTTTTTT. Its protein product is CASSPLEAGELFF.

This clonotype appeared many times. The rearrangement uses TRBV11-2 and TRBJ2-2, with 7 nucleotides matching TRBD1. V was pared by 4 bases and J by 0 bases, with 2 bases of the junction left unmatched. The length of the CDR3 is 15 residues. Germline CDR1 is SGHAT and CDR2 is FQNNGV. The CDR3 here is CASSWGQSNTGELFF. The CDR3 bases are TGTGCCAGCAGCTGGGGACAGTCGAACACCGGGGAGCTGTTTTTT. The complete variable domain, with remaining parts taken from reference TRBV11-2 and TRBJ2-2, reads EAGVAQSPRYKIIEKRQSVAFWCNPISGHATLYWYQQILGQGPKLLIQFQNNGVVDDSQLPKDRFSAERLKGVDSTLKIQPAKLEDSAVYLCASSWGQSNTGELFFGEGSRLTVL.

In its sample, this clonotype was seen many times. The rearrangement uses TRBV5-1 and TRBJ2-2; 7 bases match TRBD2. The germline CDR1 and CDR2 sequences are SGHRS and YFSETQ. After removal of 3 bases from V and 5 bases from J, the junction contained 7 bases not matched to a gene. The CDR3 runs 15 residues. The CDR3 sequence: CASSSGLVGTGELFF. The CDR3 nucleotides read TGCGCCAGCAGCTCTGGACTAGTCGGGACCGGGGAGCTGTTTTTT.